This T cell receptor (beta chain) was sequenced in a study of graft-versus-host responses after intestinal transplantation. About the research overall: Recipients received multivisceral, liver-intestinal, or isolated intestinal transplants. Each recipient received anti-thymocyte globulin induction, then tacrolimus and steroids for three to four years.

Study results and limitations: Where graft-donor T cell macrochimerism was present, patients had high graft-versus-host to host-versus-graft clonal ratios in allografts. GvH clones surfaced in recipient marrow, some emerging earlier in ileum or blood.

Comment on this clone: Its specificity is not known.

Measured with immunoSEQ multiplex PCR; TCRdb has only the in-frame clones, and not every one. The sample holds under 150,000 clones; 85% to 95% are singletons and the top ten take over 0.15%. Germline CDR1 reads SGHKS; CDR2 reads YYEKEE (reference sequence). Trimming removed 7 bases from V and 2 bases from J, with 13 bases in between. There are 14 residues in the CDR3. The clonotype comes from a human donor who received an intestinal transplant. This chain connects TRBV5-5 to TRBJ1-3; D remains unclear. This material consisted of unstimulated CD4+ T cells sorted from spleen or lymph node cells, taken before intestinal transplant. The CDR3 spells CASSSFGAGNTIYF. Written as DNA, the CDR3 is TGTGCCAGCTCCTCATTTGGGGCTGGAAACACCATATATTTT.